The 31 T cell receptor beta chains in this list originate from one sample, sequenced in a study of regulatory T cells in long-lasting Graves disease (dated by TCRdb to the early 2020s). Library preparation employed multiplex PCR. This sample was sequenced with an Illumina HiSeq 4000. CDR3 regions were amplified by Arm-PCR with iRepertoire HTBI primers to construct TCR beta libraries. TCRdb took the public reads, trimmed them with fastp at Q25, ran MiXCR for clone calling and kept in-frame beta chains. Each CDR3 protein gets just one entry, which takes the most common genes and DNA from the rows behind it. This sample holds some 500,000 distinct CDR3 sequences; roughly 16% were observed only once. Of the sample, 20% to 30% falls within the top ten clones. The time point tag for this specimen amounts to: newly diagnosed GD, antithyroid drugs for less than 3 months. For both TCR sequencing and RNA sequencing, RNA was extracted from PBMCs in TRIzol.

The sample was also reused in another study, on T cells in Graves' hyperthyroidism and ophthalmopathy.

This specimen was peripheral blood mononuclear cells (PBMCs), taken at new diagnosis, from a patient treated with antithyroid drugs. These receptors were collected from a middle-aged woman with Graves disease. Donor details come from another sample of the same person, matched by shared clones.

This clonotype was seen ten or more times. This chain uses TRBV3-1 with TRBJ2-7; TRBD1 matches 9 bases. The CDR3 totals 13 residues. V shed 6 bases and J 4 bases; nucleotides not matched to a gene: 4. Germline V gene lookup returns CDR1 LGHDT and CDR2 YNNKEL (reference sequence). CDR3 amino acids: CASRRTGDYEQYF. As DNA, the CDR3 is TGTGCCAGCAGACGGACAGGGGATTACGAGCAGTACTTC.

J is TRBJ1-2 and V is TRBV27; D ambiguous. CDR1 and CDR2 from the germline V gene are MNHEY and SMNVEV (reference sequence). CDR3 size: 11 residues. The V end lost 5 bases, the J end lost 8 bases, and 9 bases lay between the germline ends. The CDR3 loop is CASSDQSGYTF. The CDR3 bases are TGTGCCAGCAGTGACCAGAGCGGCTACACCTTC.

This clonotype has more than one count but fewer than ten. CDR3 protein: CASRLDDMPSYEQYF. CDR3 nucleotides: TGTGCCAGCAGGCTGGACGATATGCCGTCCTACGAGCAGTACTTC. The chain is built from TRBV11-2 and TRBJ2-7; D is undetermined. Trimming removed 6 bases at V and 1 base at J, with 16 bases between. CDR3 size: 15 residues. Germline values: CDR1 SGHAT, CDR2 FQNNGV.

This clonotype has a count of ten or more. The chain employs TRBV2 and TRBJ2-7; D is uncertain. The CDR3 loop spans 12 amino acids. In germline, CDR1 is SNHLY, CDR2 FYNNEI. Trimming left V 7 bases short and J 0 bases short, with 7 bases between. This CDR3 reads CASITFSYEQYF. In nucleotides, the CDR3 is TGTGCCAGCATTACTTTCTCCTACGAGCAGTACTTC.

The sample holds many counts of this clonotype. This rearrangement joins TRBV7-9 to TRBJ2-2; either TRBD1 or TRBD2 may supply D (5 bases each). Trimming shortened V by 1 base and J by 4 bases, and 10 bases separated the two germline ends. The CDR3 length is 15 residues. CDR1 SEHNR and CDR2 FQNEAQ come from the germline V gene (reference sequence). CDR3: CASSLVGAPTGELFF. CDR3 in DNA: TGTGCCAGCAGCTTAGTCGGGGCTCCCACCGGGGAGCTGTTTTTT.

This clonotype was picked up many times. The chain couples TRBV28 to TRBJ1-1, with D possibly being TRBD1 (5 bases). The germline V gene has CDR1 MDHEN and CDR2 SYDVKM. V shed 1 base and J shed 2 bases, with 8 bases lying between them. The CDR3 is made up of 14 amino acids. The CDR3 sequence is CASSLLGDNTEAFF. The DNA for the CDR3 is TGTGCCAGCAGTTTATTGGGGGATAACACTGAAGCTTTCTTT. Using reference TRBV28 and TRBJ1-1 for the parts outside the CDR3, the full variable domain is DVKVTQSSRYLVKRTGEKVFLECVQDMDHENMFWYRQDPGLGLRLIYFSYDVKMKEKGDIPEGYSVSREKKERFSLILESASTNQTSMYLCASSLLGDNTEAFFGQGTRLTVV.

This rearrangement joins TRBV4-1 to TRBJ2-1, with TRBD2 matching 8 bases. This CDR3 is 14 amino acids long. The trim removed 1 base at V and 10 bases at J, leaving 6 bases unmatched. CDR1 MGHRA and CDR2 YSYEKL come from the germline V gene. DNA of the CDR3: TGCGCCAGCAGCCAAGTCGGGGGGGCCAGAGAGCAGTTCTTC. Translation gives CASSQVGGAREQFF.

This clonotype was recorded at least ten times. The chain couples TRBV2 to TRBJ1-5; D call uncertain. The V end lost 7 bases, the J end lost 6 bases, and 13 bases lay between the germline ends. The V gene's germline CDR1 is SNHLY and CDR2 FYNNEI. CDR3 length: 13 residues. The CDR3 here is CASNGVGVQPQHF. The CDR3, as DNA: TGTGCCAGCAATGGGGTCGGGGTTCAGCCCCAGCATTTT.

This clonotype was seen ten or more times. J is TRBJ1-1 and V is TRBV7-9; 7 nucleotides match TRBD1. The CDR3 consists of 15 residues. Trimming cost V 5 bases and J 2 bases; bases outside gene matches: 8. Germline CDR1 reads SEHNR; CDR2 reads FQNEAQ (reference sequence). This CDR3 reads CASSGNRGPNTEAFF. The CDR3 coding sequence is TGTGCCAGCAGCGGAAACAGGGGACCCAACACTGAAGCTTTCTTT.

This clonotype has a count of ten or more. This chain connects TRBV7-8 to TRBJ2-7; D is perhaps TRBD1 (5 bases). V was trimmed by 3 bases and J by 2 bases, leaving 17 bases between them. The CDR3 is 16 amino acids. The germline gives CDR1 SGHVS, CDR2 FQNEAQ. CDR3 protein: CASSFAPAGITYEQYF. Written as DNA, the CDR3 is TGTGCCAGCAGCTTTGCCCCCGCAGGGATAACCTACGAGCAGTACTTC.

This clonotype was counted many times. The CDR3 reads CAIANHEGALGNTEAFF. CDR3 sequence (DNA): TGTGCCATCGCCAACCACGAAGGGGCCCTCGGTAATACTGAAGCTTTCTTT. The chain joins TRBV10-3 to TRBJ1-1, with D perhaps matching TRBD1 (5 bases). V was clipped by 8 bases and J by 5 bases, with 27 bases between them. The CDR3 loop spans 17 amino acids. The germline V gene has CDR1 ENHRY and CDR2 SYGVKD.

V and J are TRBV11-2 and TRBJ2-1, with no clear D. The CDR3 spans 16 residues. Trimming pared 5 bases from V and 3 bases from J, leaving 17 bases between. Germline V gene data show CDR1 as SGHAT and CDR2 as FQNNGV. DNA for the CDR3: TGTGCCAGCAGCCGTACGGACGGAGCTTTCTACAATGAGCAGTTCTTC. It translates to CASSRTDGAFYNEQFF.

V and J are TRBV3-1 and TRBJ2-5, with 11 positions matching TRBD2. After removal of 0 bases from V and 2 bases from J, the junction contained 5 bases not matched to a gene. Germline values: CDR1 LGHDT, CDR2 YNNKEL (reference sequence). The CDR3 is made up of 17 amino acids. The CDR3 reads CASSQDGLAGPQETQYF. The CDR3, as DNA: TGTGCCAGCAGCCAAGATGGACTAGCGGGCCCTCAAGAGACCCAGTACTTC.

The CDR3 loop is CASRPRGPTEAFF. The CDR3 coding sequence is TGTGCCAGTCGCCCCAGGGGCCCCACTGAAGCTTTCTTT. V and J are TRBV19 and TRBJ1-1, with a possible D match to TRBD1 (6 bases). The V gene's germline CDR1 is LNHDA and CDR2 SQIVND (reference sequence). Trimming shortened V by 8 bases and J by 4 bases, and 14 bases separated the two germline ends. The CDR3 consists of 13 residues.

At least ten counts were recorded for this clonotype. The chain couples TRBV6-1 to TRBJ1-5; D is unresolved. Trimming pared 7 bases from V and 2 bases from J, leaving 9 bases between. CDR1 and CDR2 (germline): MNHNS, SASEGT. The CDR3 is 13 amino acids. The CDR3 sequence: CASTDLGNQPQHF. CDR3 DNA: TGTGCCAGCACCGATTTGGGCAATCAGCCCCAGCATTTT.

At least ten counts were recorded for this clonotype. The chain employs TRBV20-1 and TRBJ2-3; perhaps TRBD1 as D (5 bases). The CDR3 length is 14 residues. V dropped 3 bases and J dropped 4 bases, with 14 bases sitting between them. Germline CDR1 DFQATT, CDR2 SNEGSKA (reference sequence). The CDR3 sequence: CSASGRELADTQYF. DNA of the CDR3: TGCAGTGCTAGTGGCAGGGAATTGGCAGATACGCAGTATTTT.

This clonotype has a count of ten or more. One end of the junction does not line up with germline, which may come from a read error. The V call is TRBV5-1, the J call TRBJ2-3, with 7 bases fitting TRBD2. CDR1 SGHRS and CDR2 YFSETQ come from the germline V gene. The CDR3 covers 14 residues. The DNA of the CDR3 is TGTGCCAGCAGCTCGGCCGGGGGGACAGATACGCAGTATTTT. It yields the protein CASSSAGGTDTQYF. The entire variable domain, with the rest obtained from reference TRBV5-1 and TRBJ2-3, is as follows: KAGVTQTPRYLIKTRGQQVTLSCSPISGHRSVSWYQQTPGQGLQFLFEYFSETQRNKGNFPGRFSGRQFSNSRSEMNVSTLELGDSALYLCASSSAGGTDTQYFGPGTRLTVL.

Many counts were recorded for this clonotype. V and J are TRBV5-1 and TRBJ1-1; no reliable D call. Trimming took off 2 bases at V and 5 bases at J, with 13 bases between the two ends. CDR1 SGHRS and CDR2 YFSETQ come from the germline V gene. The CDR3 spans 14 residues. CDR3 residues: CASSFAWEGTEAFF. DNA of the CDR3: TGCGCCAGCAGCTTTGCCTGGGAAGGGACTGAAGCTTTCTTT.

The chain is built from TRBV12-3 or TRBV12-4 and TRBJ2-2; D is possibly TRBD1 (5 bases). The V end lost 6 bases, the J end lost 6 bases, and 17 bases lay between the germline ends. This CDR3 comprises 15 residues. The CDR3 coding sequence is TGTGCCAGCAGGGATCAGGGTTCTGGGGCCGGGGAGCTGTTTTTT. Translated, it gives CASRDQGSGAGELFF.

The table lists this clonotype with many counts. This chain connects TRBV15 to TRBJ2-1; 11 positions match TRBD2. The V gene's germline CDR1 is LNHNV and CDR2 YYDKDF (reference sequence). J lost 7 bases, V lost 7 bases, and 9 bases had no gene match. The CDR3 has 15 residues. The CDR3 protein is CATKAGLAAGNEQFF. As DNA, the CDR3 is TGTGCCACCAAAGCGGGACTAGCGGCCGGGAATGAGCAGTTCTTC.

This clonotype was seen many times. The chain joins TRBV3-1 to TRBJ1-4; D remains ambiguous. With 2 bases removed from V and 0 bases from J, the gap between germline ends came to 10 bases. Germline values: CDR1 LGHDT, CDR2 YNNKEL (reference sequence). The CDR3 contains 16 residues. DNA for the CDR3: TGTGCCAGCAGCCAACTTCCCGGGGCAACTAATGAAAAACTGTTTTTT. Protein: CASSQLPGATNEKLFF.

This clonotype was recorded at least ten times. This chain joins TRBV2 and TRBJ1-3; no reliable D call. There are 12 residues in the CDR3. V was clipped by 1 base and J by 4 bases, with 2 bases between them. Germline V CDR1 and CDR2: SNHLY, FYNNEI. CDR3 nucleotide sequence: TGTGCCAGCAGTGAAGTGGGAAACACCATATATTTT. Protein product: CASSEVGNTIYF.

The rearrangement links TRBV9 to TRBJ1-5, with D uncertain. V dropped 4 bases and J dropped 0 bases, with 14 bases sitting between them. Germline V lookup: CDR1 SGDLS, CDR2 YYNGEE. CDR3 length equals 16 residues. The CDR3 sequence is CASSSAGEYSNQPQHF. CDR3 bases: TGTGCCAGCAGCTCCGCAGGAGAGTATAGCAATCAGCCCCAGCATTTT.

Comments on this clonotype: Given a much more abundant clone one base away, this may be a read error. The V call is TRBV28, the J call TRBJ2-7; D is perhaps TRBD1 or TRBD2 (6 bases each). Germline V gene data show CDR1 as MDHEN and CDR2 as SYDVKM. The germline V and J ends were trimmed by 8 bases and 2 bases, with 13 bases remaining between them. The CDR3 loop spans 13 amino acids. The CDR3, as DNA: TGTGCCAGCGGGGGGCAGGCTCCCTACGAGCAGTACTTC. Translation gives CASGGQAPYEQYF. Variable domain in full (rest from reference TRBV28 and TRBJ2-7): DVKVTQSSRYLVKRTGEKVFLECVQDMDHENMFWYRQDPGLGLRLIYFSYDVKMKEKGDIPEGYSVSREKKERFSLILESASTNQTSMYLCASGGQAPYEQYFGPGTRLTVT.

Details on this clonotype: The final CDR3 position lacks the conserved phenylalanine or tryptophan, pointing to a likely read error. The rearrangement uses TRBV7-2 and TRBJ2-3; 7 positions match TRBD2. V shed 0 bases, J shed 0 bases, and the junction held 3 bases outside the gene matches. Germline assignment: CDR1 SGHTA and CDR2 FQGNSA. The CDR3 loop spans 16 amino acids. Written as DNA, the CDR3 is TGTGCCAGCAGCTTAGCGGGGGGGGTCAGCACAGATACGCAGTATGTT. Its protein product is CASSLAGGVSTDTQYV.

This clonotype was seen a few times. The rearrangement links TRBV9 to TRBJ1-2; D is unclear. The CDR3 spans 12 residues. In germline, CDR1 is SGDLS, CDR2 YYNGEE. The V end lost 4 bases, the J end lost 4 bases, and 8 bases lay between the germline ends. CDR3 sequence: CASSQPFYGYTF. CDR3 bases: TGTGCCAGCAGCCAACCGTTCTATGGCTACACCTTC.

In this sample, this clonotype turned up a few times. The CDR3 loop reads CASSLATGGRGYGYTF. For the CDR3, the DNA is TGTGCCAGCAGTTTAGCTACAGGGGGGAGGGGCTATGGCTACACCTTC. J is TRBJ1-2 and V is TRBV12-3 or TRBV12-4; 8 nucleotides line up with TRBD1. Trimming took 0 bases from V and 4 from J; bases not matched to a gene: 7. The CDR3 runs 16 residues.

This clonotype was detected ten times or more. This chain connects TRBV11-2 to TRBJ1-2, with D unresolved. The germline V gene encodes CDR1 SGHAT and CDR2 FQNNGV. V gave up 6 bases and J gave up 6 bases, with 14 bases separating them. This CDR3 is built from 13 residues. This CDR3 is CASSLLRRDGYTF. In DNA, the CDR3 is TGTGCCAGCAGTCTCCTCCGGCGGGATGGCTACACCTTC.

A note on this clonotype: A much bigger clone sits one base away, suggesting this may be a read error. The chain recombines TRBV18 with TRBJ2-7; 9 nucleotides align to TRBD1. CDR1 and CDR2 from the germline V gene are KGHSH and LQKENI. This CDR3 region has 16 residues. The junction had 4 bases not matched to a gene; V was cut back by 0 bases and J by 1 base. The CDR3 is CASSPPLGTGSYEQYF. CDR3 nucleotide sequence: TGTGCCAGCTCACCACCGCTCGGGACAGGGTCCTACGAGCAGTACTTC.

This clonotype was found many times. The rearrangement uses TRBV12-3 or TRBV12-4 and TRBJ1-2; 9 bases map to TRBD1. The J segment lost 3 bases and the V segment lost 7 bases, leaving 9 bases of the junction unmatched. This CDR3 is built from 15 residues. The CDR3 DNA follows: TGTGCCAGCACCGCTGAATGGGACAGGGACTATGGCTACACCTTC. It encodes CASTAEWDRDYGYTF.

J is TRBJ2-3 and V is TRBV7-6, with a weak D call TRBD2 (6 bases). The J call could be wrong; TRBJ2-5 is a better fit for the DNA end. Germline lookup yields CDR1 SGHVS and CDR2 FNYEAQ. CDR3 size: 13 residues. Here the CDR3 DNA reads TGTGCCAGCAGCTTGACTAGAAATGAGACCCAGTACTTC. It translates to CASSLTRNETQYF.